This T cell receptor (beta chain) was sequenced in a study of T cells in Graves' hyperthyroidism and ophthalmopathy (dated by TCRdb to the late 2010s). About the full investigation: Peripheral blood samples were taken at the time of initial diagnosis, prior to any treatment. To identify distinguishing TCR V-J signatures, a discovery cohort of about a hundred patients was used, comprising roughly 45 with Graves' ophthalmopathy and some 60 with stable Graves' hyperthyroidism. An independent validation cohort of 18 to 20 hyperthyroidism patients and about 16 patients who later progressed to ophthalmopathy tested prospective prediction of ophthalmopathy. The roughly 91 discovery patients were randomly divided into training and test sets at a 7:3 ratio. In addition, the study compared T-cell repertoires in thyroid tissue and in blood from several Graves' hyperthyroidism patients. After sampling, hyperthyroidism patients received methimazole starting at 30 mg daily, and ophthalmopathy patients received high-dose intravenous methylprednisolone. The paper describes TCR Vbeta CDR3 sequencing of 120 to 150 peripheral blood samples, made up of 43 ophthalmopathy patients, 70 to 75 hyperthyroidism patients and 17 progressor patients.

Amplification of TCR beta CDR3 regions was carried out from RNA transcripts. A first-round RT-PCR of the TCR CDR3 used the HTBI primer set with the Qiagen OneStep RT-PCR kit. Libraries were constructed in a second round of multiplex PCR, after which size selection and purification were carried out. The libraries were sequenced on an Illumina HiSeq2000 using paired-end 100 bp reads. In the authors' own workflow: Raw data were processed with SOAPnuke, discarding reads with adapters, uncalled bases, mean Phred below 15, or no exact constant-primer or identifier match. COPE v1.2.5 was used to merge the high-quality paired reads, and each unique nucleotide sequence was defined as a clonotype. Clonotypes were aligned to IMGT TRBV, TRBD and TRBJ reference segments using MiTCR v1.1. The analysis was restricted to V-J combinations with a frequency above 0.0001, which together covered about 99% of the repertoires. A TCS score was defined as the ratio of F50 (clonal expansion) to E x V (chaos), with BLOSUM62-based TCRdist applied between CDR3 peptides within each V-J. Welch's t-statistics and random forest reduced fewer than 550 V-J features to around 14, which were used in a naive Bayes classifier (R e1071). TCRdb cleaned the public reads at Q25 with fastp, built clones with MiXCR and kept in-frame beta chains. Merged by CDR3 protein, the rows form single entries marked with the most common genes and DNA. Here the V and J calls rest on TCRdb's processing, not on the authors' analysis. This sample is represented by 450,000 to 650,000 distinct CDR3 sequences; approximately 17% of them were singletons. The top ten clones comprise 15% to 20% of the sample.

Moderately to severely active disease, a Clinical Activity Score of at least 3, a NOSPECS grade of at least 4, and a duration under 3 months were present in ophthalmopathy patients. Patients with uncontrolled infections, other autoimmune diseases, pregnancy or lactation were excluded. Diagnoses relied on clinical symptoms, serum thyroxine and TRAb, thyroid ultrasound and orbital computed tomography. PBMCs were separated from under 12 ml of fresh peripheral blood using Ficoll-Paque density gradient centrifugation. Total RNA was extracted with Trizol reagent, and quality was checked on an Agilent 2100 Bioanalyzer. V was cut back by 4 bases and J by 8 bases, leaving a gap of 14 bases between them. The germline V gene (reference sequence) yields DFQATT for CDR1 and SNEGSKA for CDR2. Including cysteine and phenylalanine, the CDR3 has 13 amino acids. Just the 39-base CDR3 DNA is kept, in frame starting at base 1.

As regards this clonotype: Its antigen is not yet known. No base quality information exists; no much larger clone differs at one position.

On the study overall, not on this receptor specifically: Ophthalmopathy was separated from stable hyperthyroidism by a 13 V-J signature model, with 85% to 90% sensitivity and roughly 84% specificity obtained in cross-validation and 80%/75% obtained in testing. During validation, the model predicted progression to ophthalmopathy a median of approximately 7 months ahead of onset, with almost 71% sensitivity and less than 85% specificity. No statistical method was used to fix the sample size in advance, and group allocation was not hidden from the investigators. Most expanded thyroid clonotypes (frequency above 0.001) were also detected in blood, a finding suggesting that blood repertoires may reflect thyroid immune responses.

The clonotype comes from a young woman with Graves' ophthalmopathy. The sample consisted of blood. The chain joins TRBV20-1 to TRBJ1-4; possibly the D gene is TRBD1, per 5 matching bases. The bases are TGCAGTGCTACATCCGGGGCCGGGGAAAAACTGTTTTTT. Its coded protein is CSATSGAGEKLFF.